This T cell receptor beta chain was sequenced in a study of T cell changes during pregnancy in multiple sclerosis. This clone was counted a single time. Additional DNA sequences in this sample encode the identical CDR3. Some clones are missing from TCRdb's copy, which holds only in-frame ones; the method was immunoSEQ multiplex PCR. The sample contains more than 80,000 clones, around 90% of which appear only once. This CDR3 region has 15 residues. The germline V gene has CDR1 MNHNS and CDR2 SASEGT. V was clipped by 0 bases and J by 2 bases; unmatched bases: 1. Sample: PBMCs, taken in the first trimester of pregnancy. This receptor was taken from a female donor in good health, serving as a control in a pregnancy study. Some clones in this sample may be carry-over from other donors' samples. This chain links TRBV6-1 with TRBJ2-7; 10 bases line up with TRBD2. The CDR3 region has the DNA TGTGCCAGCAGTGAAGCGAGCGGGGGGGCCTACGAGCAGTACTTC. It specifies CASSEASGGAYEQYF.